Each of the 16 T cell receptor beta chains below was sequenced from the same sample in a study of PD-1 blockade in classical Hodgkin lymphoma. Here immunoSEQ multiplex PCR was the method, and the copy in TCRdb shows in-frame clones only, minus some. In the table there are approximately 61,000 clones, about 85% of which are singletons. Noted time point: cycle 4 day 1 (C4D1), after more than five weeks of nivolumab. Brentuximab vedotin exposure varied, and every patient relapsed after autologous stem cell transplantation. Here the sequenced sample was peripheral blood mononuclear cells (PBMCs), taken before the fourth cycle of nivolumab. These receptors came from a human donor with classical Hodgkin lymphoma.

The rearrangement links TRBV5-6 to TRBJ2-3; D is perhaps TRBD1 or TRBD2 (6 bases each). V was clipped by 0 bases and J by 6 bases, with 11 bases between them. CDR1 SGHDT and CDR2 YYEEEE come from the germline V gene. The CDR3 sequence is 14 residues long. DNA for the CDR3: TGTGCCAGCAGCTTGGCGGGGGCTGTGGATACGCAGTATTTT. This codes for CASSLAGAVDTQYF.

The chain combines TRBV6-1 with TRBJ1-1; D remains ambiguous. The CDR3 has 15 residues. Trimming took off 0 bases at V and 5 bases at J, with 13 bases between the two ends. The germline V gene has CDR1 MNHNS and CDR2 SASEGT. In DNA form, the CDR3 reads TGTGCCAGCAGTGAAGCGCTACTTCGGCGAACTGAAGCTTTCTTT. Protein product: CASSEALLRRTEAFF.

The genes are TRBV5-1 and TRBJ2-7, with D unresolved. Trimming pared 5 bases from V and 2 bases from J, leaving 11 bases between. The CDR3 runs 13 residues. The germline V gene has CDR1 SGHRS and CDR2 YFSETQ. CDR3 nucleotides: TGCGCCAGCAGACCAATCGAGACCTACGAGCAGTACTTC. It yields the protein CASRPIETYEQYF.

The chain recombines TRBV5-1 with TRBJ2-2; TRBD1 matches at 11 bases. The CDR3 extends over 16 amino acids. Germline V gene sequence: CDR1 SGHRS, CDR2 YFSETQ. The V gene end was trimmed by 4 bases and the J gene end by 6 bases; junction bases not matched to a gene: 8. CDR3 bases: TGCGCCAGCAGCCCGGACGGGACAGGGGGTCCCGGGGAGCTGTTTTTT. Its translation: CASSPDGTGGPGELFF.

V gene TRBV5-1 combines with J gene TRBJ2-5; 8 positions agree with TRBD2. V was clipped by 2 bases and J by 5 bases; unmatched bases: 5. Germline CDR1 reads SGHRS; CDR2 reads YFSETQ. This CDR3 is 14 amino acids long. CDR3 DNA: TGCGCCAGCAGCTTCGAGGGCGGGGGGGAGACCCAGTACTTC. It is translated as CASSFEGGGETQYF.

Remarks on this clone: The junction shows a germline mismatch at one end, possibly a read error. The chain combines TRBV2 with TRBJ2-3; 13 bases align to TRBD2. In germline, CDR1 is SNHLY, CDR2 FYNNEI. This CDR3 contains 15 residues. The CDR3 protein is CASTELAGGPDTQYF. The CDR3 DNA is TGTGCCAGCACTGAACTAGCGGGGGGGCCAGATACGCAGTATTTT.

This rearrangement joins TRBV5-4 to TRBJ2-7; 10 positions agree with TRBD2. Germline loops: CDR1 SGHNT, CDR2 YYREEE (reference sequence). This CDR3 is built from 16 residues. V dropped 0 bases and J dropped 6; count of bases not matched to a gene: 9. The chain's CDR3 is CASSLDPSGGLVEQYF. In DNA form, the CDR3 reads TGTGCCAGCAGCTTGGATCCTAGCGGGGGCCTCGTCGAGCAGTACTTC. The full variable domain, with the rest looked up from reference TRBV5-4 and TRBJ2-7, is ETGVTQSPTHLIKTRGQQVTLRCSSQSGHNTVSWYQQALGQGPQFIFQYYREEENGRGNFPPRFSGLQFPNYSSELNVNALELDDSALYLCASSLDPSGGLVEQYFGPGTRLTVT.

The rearrangement joins TRBV5-1 to TRBJ2-2, with 7 positions matching TRBD1. The CDR3 contains 14 residues. Germline loops: CDR1 SGHRS, CDR2 YFSETQ. V was pared by 6 bases and J by 0 bases, with 2 bases of the junction left unmatched. CDR3 nucleotide sequence: TGCGCCAGCACAGGGGGAACGAACACCGGGGAGCTGTTTTTT. Its protein is CASTGGTNTGELFF.

This clone was recorded only once. J is TRBJ2-7 and V is TRBV6-5; no definite D call. V lost 2 bases, J lost 2 bases, and 7 bases lay in between. This CDR3 is built from 13 residues. Germline CDR1 and CDR2: MNHEY and SVGAGI. DNA for the CDR3: TGTGCCAGCAGTTACGACTGGACCTACGAGCAGTACTTC. It yields the protein CASSYDWTYEQYF.

This sequence joins TRBV11-2 and TRBJ2-3, with unresolved D. CDR3 size: 13 residues. CDR1 is SGHAT and CDR2 is FQNNGV in the germline V gene. The V end was cut by 0 bases, the J end by 3 bases, with 4 bases between. As DNA, the CDR3 is TGTGCCAGCAGCTTAGATCAAACAGATACGCAGTATTTT. It encodes CASSLDQTDTQYF.

The chain recombines TRBV7-2 with TRBJ1-5; D perhaps matches TRBD1 (6 bases). The V gene lost 1 base and the J gene lost 1 base, with 11 bases spanning the gap. CDR1 is SGHTA, CDR2 FQGNSA, per germline. This CDR3 is built from 16 residues. The CDR3 loop reads CASSLVAGASNQPQHF. Written as DNA, the CDR3 is TGTGCCAGCAGCTTAGTGGCGGGGGCAAGCAATCAGCCCCAGCATTTT. Based on the CDR3 plus reference TRBV7-2 and TRBJ1-5, the full variable domain is GAGVSQSPSNKVTEKGKDVELRCDPISGHTALYWYRQSLGQGLEFLIYFQGNSAPDKSGLPSDRFSAERTGGSVSTLTIQRTQQEDSAVYLCASSLVAGASNQPQHFGDGTRLSIL.

This rearrangement joins TRBV27 to TRBJ1-2; 7 bases are a match to TRBD1. V shed 6 bases, J shed 5 bases, and the junction held 6 bases outside the gene matches. The CDR3 consists of 13 residues. From germline, CDR1 is MNHEY and CDR2 SMNVEV (reference sequence). The CDR3 nucleotides read TGTGCCAGCAGATCAGGGGGGGTGTATGGCTACACCTTC. It specifies CASRSGGVYGYTF.

The V call is TRBV6-5, the J call TRBJ2-1, with 10 bases matching TRBD2. V lost 4 bases and J lost 8; bases outside the gene matches: 8. This CDR3 has 15 residues. Germline V gene sequence: CDR1 MNHEY, CDR2 SVGAGI. CDR3 residues: CASSSSGGALDEQFF. The DNA for the CDR3 is TGTGCCAGCAGTTCCAGCGGGGGGGCTTTGGATGAGCAGTTCTTC.

This chain connects TRBV5-5 to TRBJ2-5; D gene ambiguous. This CDR3 contains 14 residues. The V gene's germline CDR1 is SGHKS and CDR2 YYEKEE (reference sequence). Between the trimmed V and J ends, which lost 0 bases and 2 bases, there was a span of 8 bases. CDR3 nucleotide sequence: TGTGCCAGCAGCTTGGGCTGGGAACAAGAGACCCAGTACTTC. It codes for CASSLGWEQETQYF.

The rearrangement uses TRBV6-5 and TRBJ1-2; D not certain. The CDR3 is 12 amino acids. Looked up from germline, CDR1 is MNHEY and CDR2 is SVGAGI. V was clipped by 4 bases and J by 4 bases, with 7 bases between them. The CDR3 is CASSLVGYGYTF. In DNA form, the CDR3 reads TGTGCCAGCAGTTTGGTTGGCTATGGCTACACCTTC.

The chain employs TRBV11-2 and TRBJ1-6; D is possibly TRBD1 (5 bases). Trimming took 1 base from V and 7 from J, leaving 14 bases between them. The germline V gene has CDR1 SGHAT and CDR2 FQNNGV. The CDR3 consists of 16 residues. CDR3 coding DNA: TGTGCCAGCAGCTTAGGGATGGACAAGAGGAATTCACCCCTCCACTTT. This translates into CASSLGMDKRNSPLHF.